What follows are 29 T cell receptor beta chains derived from one specimen sequenced in a study of CD8+ T cells in alopecia areata. The treatment is: oral pan-JAK inhibitor, 5-10 mg twice daily. Sequencing templates came from extracted RNA that was reverse transcribed into cDNA. Measured with immunoSEQ multiplex PCR; TCRdb has only the in-frame clones, and not every one. This repertoire shows roughly 250,000 clones, about 60% found once; its top ten account for about 0.89%. The material sequenced was CD4+ T cells sorted from blood, taken at approximately week 51, from a patient treated with tofacitinib. The source of these receptors is a human donor with alopecia areata.

The DNA for the CDR3 is TGTGCCAGCAGTGACCTCAGGAACACCGGGGAGCTGTTTTTT. This gives the protein CASSDLRNTGELFF. This chain uses TRBV2 with TRBJ2-2; D is unclear. V gave up 3 bases and J gave up 1 base, with 6 bases separating them. This CDR3 has 14 residues. Germline values: CDR1 SNHLY, CDR2 FYNNEI. Combining the CDR3 with reference TRBV2 and TRBJ2-2 gives the whole variable domain EPEVTQTPSHQVTQMGQEVILRCVPISNHLYFYWYRQILGQKVEFLVSFYNNEISEKSEIFDDQFSVERPDGSNFTLKIRSTKLEDSAMYFCASSDLRNTGELFFGEGSRLTVL.

This sequence joins TRBV27 and TRBJ1-5; 8 bases agree with TRBD1. With V trimmed by 6 bases and J by 5 bases, 3 bases remained unmatched. The CDR3 is 13 residues long. CDR1 is MNHEY, CDR2 SMNVEV, per germline (reference sequence). Here the CDR3 DNA reads TGTGCCAGCAGGGACAGGGTCGATCAGCCCCAGCATTTT. It yields the protein CASRDRVDQPQHF.

This chain joins TRBV11-1 and TRBJ1-1; maybe TRBD1 (5 bases). The CDR3 has 12 residues. Looked up from germline, CDR1 is SGHAT and CDR2 is FQDESV (reference sequence). Trimming stripped 8 bases from V and 3 bases from J, with 10 bases between. The CDR3 bases are TGTGCCAGCTGGGACGGAGACACTGAAGCTTTCTTT. Residues: CASWDGDTEAFF.

V and J are TRBV25-1 and TRBJ2-2, with D possibly matching TRBD1 (5 bases). The CDR3 length is 15 residues. Germline CDR1 is MGHDK and CDR2 is SYGVNS. V lost 1 base and J 7 bases, leaving 13 bases between the germline ends. CDR3 nucleotides: TGTGCCAGCAGTGAATCGAAAGGGGCCGACGGGGAGCTGTTTTTT. Translation: CASSESKGADGELFF.

The table lists this clone with a count of one. V and J are TRBV7-2 and TRBJ2-7; D gene ambiguous. From germline, CDR1 is SGHTA and CDR2 FQGNSA. CDR3 length: 14 residues. The V and J ends lost 1 base and 2 bases respectively, with 9 bases between them. DNA for the CDR3: TGTGCCAGCAGCTTAGGCAGGTCTGCCTACGAGCAGTACTTC. Its translation: CASSLGRSAYEQYF.

This chain connects TRBV5-6 to TRBJ2-5, with unresolved D. Germline-derived CDR1 and CDR2 are SGHDT and YYEEEE. Trimming removed 2 bases at V and 6 bases at J, with 5 bases between. The CDR3 sequence is 11 residues long. The DNA of the CDR3 is TGTGCCAGCAGCTTTCAGCAGACCCAGTACTTC. This gives the protein CASSFQQTQYF.

The chain joins TRBV29-1 to TRBJ1-1; the match to TRBD1 covers 7 bases. The CDR3 has 13 amino acids. V gave up 4 bases and J gave up 1 base; unmatched junction bases: 3. Germline lookup yields CDR1 SQVTM and CDR2 ANQGSEA. The CDR3 DNA is TGCAGCGTTGGAGGGACAGAGAACACTGAAGCTTTCTTT. Protein: CSVGGTENTEAFF.

The genes are TRBV7-8 and TRBJ1-2, with TRBD1 matching over 7 bases. The length of the CDR3 is 15 residues. The trim removed 5 bases at V and 2 bases at J, leaving 8 bases unmatched. Germline V gene lookup returns CDR1 SGHVS and CDR2 FQNEAQ. CDR3 residues: CASSQGDRDNYGYTF. CDR3 nucleotide sequence: TGTGCCAGCAGCCAAGGAGACAGGGACAACTATGGCTACACCTTC.

About this clone: The germline gene is not matched at one end of the junction; a read error may be the cause. The V and J genes are TRBV30 and TRBJ2-7; a possible D gene is TRBD1 (6 bases). This CDR3 has 14 residues. The V gene's germline CDR1 is GTSNPN and CDR2 SVGIG (reference sequence). The CDR3 reads CAWSESQGIDEQYF. The CDR3 DNA reads as TGTGCCTGGAGTGAATCGCAGGGGATAGACGAACAGTACTTC.

The chain joins TRBV30 to TRBJ1-5; possibly TRBD1 for D (5 bases). Germline loops: CDR1 GTSNPN, CDR2 SVGIG (reference sequence). The CDR3 contains 14 residues. V lost 3 bases and J 1 base, leaving 10 bases between the germline ends. CDR3 in amino acids: CAWRPGGSNQPQHF. The DNA for the CDR3 is TGTGCCTGGAGGCCCGGGGGGAGCAATCAGCCCCAGCATTTT.

In this sample, this clone turned up a few times. V gene TRBV7-2 combines with J gene TRBJ2-5; 7 bases are shared with TRBD2. This CDR3 contains 16 residues. The junction had 15 bases not matched to a gene; V was cut back by 4 bases and J by 7 bases. The germline V gene has CDR1 SGHTA and CDR2 FQGNSA. In nucleotides, the CDR3 is TGTGCCAGCAGCTCAAAGCGGGACCCCGGGCCTGGGACCCAGTACTTC. It yields the protein CASSSKRDPGPGTQYF.

This rearrangement joins TRBV6-5 to TRBJ2-2, with a tentative D call TRBD2 (6 bases). CDR1 is MNHEY, CDR2 SVGAGI, per germline. The V end was cut by 6 bases, the J end by 5 bases, with 13 bases between. This CDR3 spans 14 amino acids. The chain's CDR3 is CASRRGAQTGELFF. CDR3 DNA sequence: TGTGCCAGCAGGCGGGGCGCGCAAACCGGGGAGCTGTTTTTT.

Concerning this clone itself: The same CDR3 is also encoded by other DNA sequences in this sample. This chain uses TRBV5-1 with TRBJ2-5; 7 positions match TRBD1. Germline assignment: CDR1 SGHRS and CDR2 YFSETQ. The CDR3 is 13 amino acids. Germline trimming cut 5 bases from V and 1 base from J; bases unmatched to any gene: 2. CDR3 in amino acids: CASSWDSQETQYF. The DNA for the CDR3 is TGCGCCAGCAGTTGGGACAGCCAAGAGACCCAGTACTTC.

This clone was counted between two and nine times. J is TRBJ2-4 and V is TRBV5-4; TRBD1 agrees at 7 bases. Germline V gene lookup returns CDR1 SGHNT and CDR2 YYREEE (reference sequence). The V segment lost 4 bases and the J segment 2 bases; nucleotides outside the gene matches: 3. CDR3 length equals 14 residues. The CDR3 region is CASSIQGSKNIQYF. In DNA, the CDR3 is TGTGCCAGCAGCATACAGGGGTCCAAAAACATTCAGTACTTC.

The chain is built from TRBV7-9 and TRBJ2-2; a weak D match, TRBD1 (5 bases). The CDR3 covers 15 residues. The ends were cut back, 0 bases at V and 5 bases at J, with 10 bases in the middle. Germline-derived CDR1 and CDR2 are SEHNR and FQNEAQ (reference sequence). The CDR3 DNA reads as TGTGCCAGCAGCTTAGCGCCAGGGCGGACCGGGGAGCTGTTTTTT. Translation: CASSLAPGRTGELFF.

Ten or more counts support this clone. The V call is TRBV4-3, the J call TRBJ2-1, with D perhaps TRBD1 (6 bases). CDR3 size: 15 residues. The V end lost 9 bases, the J end lost 7 bases, and 22 bases lay between the germline ends. Germline loops: CDR1 LGHNA, CDR2 YSLEER. As DNA, the CDR3 is TGCGCCAGAGTGATTACAGGGAGAAGTATGAATGAGCAGTTCTTC. This gives the protein CARVITGRSMNEQFF.

The genes are TRBV30 and TRBJ2-1; D is unclear. The V gene lost 5 bases and the J gene lost 9 bases, with 2 bases spanning the gap. This CDR3 region has 8 residues. Looked up from germline, CDR1 is GTSNPN and CDR2 is SVGIG (reference sequence). The CDR3: CAWGEQFF. The CDR3 DNA follows: TGTGCCTGGGGTGAGCAGTTCTTC.

This clone was counted between two and nine times. This chain joins TRBV7-2 and TRBJ2-4, with unresolved D. CDR3 length: 13 amino acids. Germline lookup yields CDR1 SGHTA and CDR2 FQGNSA. Trimming removed 4 bases at V and 2 bases at J, with 6 bases between. The CDR3: CASSSLSKNIQYF. The CDR3 region has the DNA TGTGCCAGCAGCTCTCTGTCCAAAAACATTCAGTACTTC.

The rearrangement joins TRBV5-1 to TRBJ2-5, with 7 bases that match TRBD2. Trimming at V came to 0 bases and at J to 1 base, leaving 3 bases not matched to a gene. The germline CDR1 and CDR2 sequences are SGHRS and YFSETQ. The CDR3 is made up of 15 amino acids. The CDR3 here is CASSLDGTTQETQYF. CDR3 DNA: TGCGCCAGCAGCTTGGATGGGACTACCCAAGAGACCCAGTACTTC.

This rearrangement joins TRBV29-1 to TRBJ1-5, with TRBD1 as a possible D gene (6 bases). Germline V gives CDR1 SQVTM, CDR2 ANQGSEA. The CDR3 runs 15 residues. Trimming took 6 bases from V and 5 from J, leaving 20 bases between them. The CDR3 reads CSVGFAAGGDQPQHF. Written as DNA, the CDR3 is TGCAGCGTGGGATTCGCCGCCGGGGGCGATCAGCCCCAGCATTTT.

This chain joins TRBV5-1 and TRBJ1-1; 7 bases match TRBD1. The CDR3 is 14 residues long. Germline V gives CDR1 SGHRS, CDR2 YFSETQ. V shed 3 bases, J shed 0 bases, and the junction held 2 bases outside the gene matches. The CDR3 DNA reads TGCGCCAGCAGCTCGGGACAGTTGAACACTGAAGCTTTCTTT. This sequence encodes CASSSGQLNTEAFF.

In regard to this clone: This may be a read error, as it is one base from a much larger clone. The rearrangement uses TRBV10-3 and TRBJ2-3; 8 bases match TRBD1. The CDR3 has 12 amino acids. Germline V lookup: CDR1 ENHRY, CDR2 SYGVKD. The V and J ends lost 10 bases and 1 base, in that order; junction bases with no gene match: 1. Written as DNA, the CDR3 is TGTGCCACGACAGGGGGCACAGATACGCAGTATTTT. Residues: CATTGGTDTQYF.

The chain combines TRBV30 with TRBJ2-3; perhaps TRBD2 as D (5 bases). Trimming shortened V by 3 bases and J by 7 bases, and 11 bases separated the two germline ends. The germline V gene encodes CDR1 GTSNPN and CDR2 SVGIG (reference sequence). The CDR3 totals 12 residues. CDR3 amino acids: CAWRRGLYTQYF. The CDR3 coding sequence is TGTGCCTGGAGAAGAGGACTCTATACGCAGTATTTT.

The chain links TRBV7-2 to TRBJ2-5, with 8 bases matching TRBD2. The CDR3 is 15 amino acids. Per germline, CDR1 SGHTA and CDR2 FQGNSA. The J segment lost 10 bases and the V segment lost 0 bases, leaving 10 bases of the junction unmatched. The chain's CDR3 is CASSLAGNSGVDQYF. The CDR3 coding sequence is TGTGCCAGCAGCTTAGCGGGCAATAGCGGGGTTGACCAGTACTTC.

The V gene is TRBV10-3, the J gene TRBJ1-6; 7 bases fit TRBD1. The CDR3 sequence is 14 residues long. With 6 bases clipped from V and 8 bases from J, the junction kept 7 bases outside the gene matches. Germline V gene sequence: CDR1 ENHRY, CDR2 SYGVKD. CDR3 DNA sequence: TGTGCCATCAGCCCGACAGGGAAGGATTCACCCCTCCACTTT. Protein: CAISPTGKDSPLHF.

On this clone: At one end, the junction sequence differs from germline, possibly due to a read error. The genes are TRBV10-3 and TRBJ2-2; D gene unclear. CDR3 length: 14 residues. Germline V CDR1 and CDR2: ENHRY, SYGVKD. CDR3 sequence (DNA): TGTGCCAGCAGTGAAGGCGTCAGCACCGGGGAGCTGTTTTTT. The encoded protein is CASSEGVSTGELFF.

This clone was seen once. The rearrangement uses TRBV7-9 and TRBJ2-4; no clear D gene. This CDR3 is 11 amino acids long. Trimming shortened V by 8 bases and J by 4 bases, and 6 bases separated the two germline ends. Germline CDR1 SEHNR, CDR2 FQNEAQ (reference sequence). CDR3 nucleotide sequence: TGTGCCAGCGCGAAAAAAAACATTCAGTACTTC. It translates to CASAKKNIQYF.

This clone has just a few counts. The genes are TRBV23-1 and TRBJ2-7; D possibly matches TRBD1 or TRBD2 (5 bases each). TRBV23-1 is classed as an ORF, of uncertain function. This CDR3 has 13 residues. V was clipped by 1 base and J by 6 bases, with 10 bases between them. The chain's CDR3 is CASSQCEGFEQYF. In DNA form, the CDR3 reads TGCGCCAGCAGTCAATGCGAGGGGTTCGAGCAGTACTTC.

The chain combines TRBV7-9 with TRBJ2-6, with D possibly TRBD1 on 6 matching bases. CDR3 length: 15 amino acids. The ends were cut back, 3 bases at V and 3 bases at J, with 9 bases in the middle. Per the germline V gene, CDR1 is SEHNR and CDR2 is FQNEAQ (reference sequence). The CDR3 loop reads CASSFTGFGANVLTF. The CDR3 coding sequence is TGTGCCAGCAGCTTTACAGGGTTTGGGGCCAACGTCCTGACTTTC.